Each of the 15 T cell receptor beta chains below was sequenced from the same sample in a study of blood T cell repertoires in COVID-19. Sequenced by immunoSEQ multiplex PCR; TCRdb stores in-frame clones only, minus some. The data show about 140,000 clones, roughly 78% seen once. Specimen: peripheral blood. Every receptor here comes from a man in his 60s with acute or convalescent COVID-19.

The chain employs TRBV13 and TRBJ1-2, with TRBD1 matching 8 bases. The CDR3 is made up of 16 amino acids. Germline V CDR1 and CDR2: PRHDT, FYEKMQ (reference sequence). The J segment lost 4 bases and the V segment lost 5 bases, leaving 12 bases of the junction unmatched. Here the CDR3 reads CASSRGADRDVYGYTF. CDR3 DNA: TGTGCCAGCAGCCGGGGGGCGGACAGGGACGTCTATGGCTACACCTTC.

This clone appeared once. This rearrangement joins TRBV30 to TRBJ2-3; tentative D call: TRBD2 (6 bases). V lost 5 bases and J 0 bases, leaving 9 bases between the germline ends. Germline CDR1 GTSNPN, CDR2 SVGIG (reference sequence). This CDR3 has 13 amino acids. CDR3 protein: CAWEGLSTDTQYF. The CDR3, as DNA: TGTGCCTGGGAGGGACTCAGCACAGATACGCAGTATTTT. The variable domain in full, completed from reference TRBV30 and TRBJ2-3, reads SQTIHQWPATLVQPVGSPLSLECTVEGTSNPNLYWYRQAAGRGLQLLFYSVGIGQISSEVPQNLSASRPQDRQFILSSKKLLLSDSGFYLCAWEGLSTDTQYFGPGTRLTVL.

V is TRBV27 and J is TRBJ1-1; D remains ambiguous. CDR3 size: 11 residues. The germline V gene has CDR1 MNHEY and CDR2 SMNVEV (reference sequence). V dropped 6 bases and J dropped 4 bases, with 6 bases sitting between them. The CDR3 loop is CASSSFTEAFF. The CDR3 region has the DNA TGTGCCAGCAGCAGTTTCACTGAAGCTTTCTTT.

V usage is TRBV28 and J usage is TRBJ1-2; D remains unclear. This CDR3 region has 12 residues. Trimming took 2 bases from V and 6 from J, leaving 7 bases between them. CDR1 is MDHEN, CDR2 SYDVKM, per germline. CDR3 coding DNA: TGTGCCAGCAGTTTAGGGCAGCATGGCTACACCTTC. As protein: CASSLGQHGYTF.

The chain recombines TRBV19 with TRBJ1-5; 8 bases align to TRBD1. In germline, CDR1 is LNHDA, CDR2 SQIVND (reference sequence). This CDR3 has 14 amino acids. Trimming at V came to 8 bases and at J to 5 bases, leaving 8 bases not matched to a gene. CDR3 bases: TGTGCCAGTCGACCGGGACAGGAGTATCAGCCCCAGCATTTT. Residues: CASRPGQEYQPQHF.

V gene TRBV5-1 combines with J gene TRBJ2-1; D call uncertain. V was pared by 4 bases and J by 0 bases, with 11 bases between. CDR3 size: 15 residues. Germline V gives CDR1 SGHRS, CDR2 YFSETQ. As DNA, the CDR3 is TGCGCCAGCAGCCTTACAGCTAACTCCTACAATGAGCAGTTCTTC. Translation gives CASSLTANSYNEQFF.

This clone showed up just a few times. The chain recombines TRBV18 with TRBJ1-6, with a tentative D call TRBD1 (5 bases). The length of the CDR3 is 14 residues. CDR1 and CDR2 from the germline V gene are KGHSH and LQKENI. V was pared by 3 bases and J by 9 bases, with 12 bases between. The CDR3 here is CASSPQAGGSPLHF. The CDR3 DNA follows: TGTGCCAGCTCACCTCAGGCGGGGGGTTCACCCCTCCACTTT.

V usage is TRBV7-3 and J usage is TRBJ2-1; D gene uncertain. V dropped 5 bases and J dropped 6 bases, with 11 bases sitting between them. This CDR3 has 13 amino acids. Germline lookup yields CDR1 SGHTA and CDR2 FQGTGA. In DNA, the CDR3 is TGTGCCAGCAGCCTCGGTCCCCCCAATGAGCAGTTCTTC. The encoded protein is CASSLGPPNEQFF.

As DNA, the CDR3 is TGTGCCAGCAGCCCAGGCCCGGCCAACAATGAGCAGTTCTTC. Residues: CASSPGPANNEQFF. The V and J genes are TRBV7-3 and TRBJ2-1, with D hard to call. The CDR3 is 14 amino acids. V shed 5 bases and J shed 5 bases, with 13 bases lying between them. CDR1 and CDR2 (germline): SGHTA, FQGTGA.

The chain is built from TRBV2 and TRBJ1-5; D uncertain. CDR3 size: 13 residues. Germline CDR1 is SNHLY and CDR2 is FYNNEI. V was clipped by 4 bases and J by 1 base, with 5 bases between them. The CDR3 spells CASSVQSNQPQHF. CDR3 nucleotide sequence: TGTGCCAGCAGTGTGCAGAGCAATCAGCCCCAGCATTTT.

J is TRBJ1-2 and V is TRBV6-2 or TRBV6-3, with 10 bases matching TRBD1. With V trimmed by 5 bases and J by 1 base, 10 bases remained unmatched. Germline CDR1 is MNHEY and CDR2 is SVGEGT. This CDR3 is built from 17 residues. CDR3 sequence reads: CASSHRDRGQSNYGYTF. CDR3 nucleotides: TGTGCCAGCAGTCACCGGGACAGGGGCCAGAGTAACTATGGCTACACCTTC.

The J gene is TRBJ1-5, the V gene TRBV19; 10 nucleotides line up with TRBD1. The length of the CDR3 is 17 residues. Germline assignment: CDR1 LNHDA and CDR2 SQIVND (reference sequence). The ends lost 9 bases at V and 2 bases at J; junction bases unmatched: 13. For the CDR3, the DNA is TGTGCCAGCATGAGACAGGGGGCCGGAGTTGGCAATCAGCCCCAGCATTTT. It yields the protein CASMRQGAGVGNQPQHF.

The chain combines TRBV4-2 with TRBJ2-2; 12 bases line up with TRBD2. The CDR3 runs to 19 residues. Germline trimming cut 4 bases from V and 7 bases from J; bases unmatched to any gene: 16. Germline CDR1 and CDR2: LGHNA and YNFKEQ. The CDR3 sequence: CASSPTGWLAGGRGGELFF. Written as DNA, the CDR3 is TGTGCCAGCAGCCCTACCGGGTGGCTAGCGGGAGGGCGAGGCGGGGAGCTGTTTTTT.

J is TRBJ2-3 and V is TRBV5-5, with D possibly TRBD1 on 5 matching bases. Per germline, CDR1 SGHKS and CDR2 YYEKEE (reference sequence). CDR3 length equals 15 residues. V lost 3 bases and J lost 7, with 18 bases in between. CDR3: CASSSTKGSGNTQYF. CDR3 in DNA: TGTGCCAGCAGCTCCACCAAGGGGTCAGGCAATACGCAGTATTTT.

The V and J genes are TRBV6-5 and TRBJ1-2; 7 bases map to TRBD1. V trimming: 2 bases; J trimming: 8 bases; junction bases outside the gene matches: 8. From germline, CDR1 is MNHEY and CDR2 SVGAGI. This CDR3 contains 14 residues. CDR3 amino acids: CASSYDDRDGGYTF. CDR3 DNA: TGTGCCAGCAGTTACGACGACAGGGATGGCGGCTACACCTTC.